The entry below gives a single T cell receptor beta chain sequence along with its context. This clone's antigen is unknown. No much larger clonotype is one base removed from it; base qualities were not supplied. Using the deep immunoSEQ assay, TCR CDR3 regions were amplified from genomic DNA by multiplex PCR. Extracted genomic DNA from each cell subset was distributed evenly across all wells of several immunoSEQ 96-well plates, and each plate was treated as a replicate. Each replicate PCR for sorted subsets received about 220 ng genomic DNA, equal to about 30,000 T cell genomes. Purified libraries were quantified with a Qubit 3.0 fluorometer, sized on a Bioanalyzer 2100, and re-quantified with the KAPA Library Quantification kit. Every immunoSEQ 96-well plate was sequenced on a separate single-read 150-cycle Illumina NextSeq 550 flow cell. The original methods were these. Because the immunoSEQ output included only junctional sequences and no quality scores, the filtering could not be the same as the filtering used for full-length reads. To assign V/J genes and CDR3, sequences were annotated against IMGT germline references using PyIR, a Python wrapper for IgBLAST v1.9. Reads were filtered out if the reads had weak V/J assignments (E-value above 1e-6), no CDR3, stop codons, out-of-frame junctions, or ambiguous translated residues. V3J clonotypes were defined as sequences sharing the same inferred V gene, J gene, and CDR3 amino acid sequence. Percentage overlap between repertoires was calculated by dividing the number of shared unique clonotypes by the size of the smaller repertoire. Repertoire richness was assessed with RTK rarefaction, the Chao1 estimator, and Recon v2.1 estimates of unobserved clonotypes. OLGA was used to compute generation probabilities for all TCRbeta clonotypes that the gDNA method yielded from a handful of donors. This immuneACCESS table, as held by TCRdb, lists in-frame sequences with V and J called but not all clones. Of the missing ones, under half trace to an unresolved V gene in checked studies; the others have no known cause. That table is the source of V, J and clone size, and D and trimming were worked out from the DNA. Recorded for this sample are fewer than 1.8 million clones; just under 99% of them occurred a single time. The top ten clonotypes cover under 0.45% of the sample.

The germline V gene gives CDR1 as MDHEN and CDR2 as SYDVKM. The CDR3 runs 18 residues from the cysteine to the phenylalanine. Left in the record is the CDR3 DNA by itself, 54 bases read in frame from the first base. Cut back by 2 bases and 2 bases, the V and J ends lie 22 bases apart. This sample was included in a study of shared clonotypes between healthy human individuals (dated by TCRdb to about 2020). With respect to the entire study: The cohort comprised a couple of women and three men aged 18 to 49 years. Per donor, three plates each were used for CD4 naive and CD4 memory, two for CD8 naive, and one for CD8 memory. Blood TCR repertoires of a handful of healthy adults were deeply sequenced to estimate repertoire size and the extent of clonotype sharing between individuals. To increase sequencing depth and limit assay-specific biases, TCR repertoire library preparation and sequencing were carried out by different laboratories using diverse techniques. Leukapheresis yielded between about 0.9 and 9.5 billion PBMCs per donor.

Donors were healthy HIV-negative adults with no recently reported acute infections or vaccinations. Only Caucasian adults living in Nashville, Tennessee, USA were represented among the donors. CD4+ T cells were enriched by magnetic negative selection; naive cells were then positively selected on CD45RA, and the negative fraction formed the memory subset. Blood was obtained by leukapheresis, after which PBMCs were separated by Ficoll-Histopaque density gradient centrifugation and cryopreserved in liquid nitrogen vapor phase. Analytical flow cytometry was used to check the purity and quantity of each magnetically sorted T cell population. From each sorted fraction, genomic DNA was isolated and quantified by UV absorbance on a Nanodrop 2000c. The paper's findings and limits, for the study overall: The genetic and exposure-history diversity represented was limited by the small number of donors. Pairwise subsampling led to the expectation that sequencing depth would affect the degree of clonotype sharing among donors. Sampling was restricted to blood, and TCR repertoires in tissue are likely to differ from TCR repertoires in blood. Larger estimated clonotype richness was generally found for naive subsets than for memory subsets. Incomplete sequencing was indicated by rarefaction of sorted-subset datasets, despite the large sequencing depth. Compared with non-shared clonotypes, clonotypes shared by all four sorted-subset donors had higher generation probabilities. Across several donors, around 5% of naive CD4, approximately 3.6% of naive CD8, approximately 2.5% of memory CD4, and approximately 0.42% of memory CD8 clonotypes were shared.

The sequence is built from TRBV28 and TRBJ2-7, with an unclear D gene assignment. This clonotype was obtained from a young man in good health. Material for sequencing was naive CD4+ T cells sorted from blood. The sample's cell subset or site, from its label and the paper: CD45RA+ positively selected. The DNA sequence is TGTGCCAGCAGTTTAGGGGTGATGGAAGTGGTACCGACCTACGAGCAGTACTTC. Protein translation: CASSLGVMEVVPTYEQYF. Outside the CDR3, residues come from the reference TRBV28 and TRBJ2-7 proteins, so the full variable domain is: DVKVTQSSRYLVKRTGEKVFLECVQDMDHENMFWYRQDPGLGLRLIYFSYDVKMKEKGDIPEGYSVSREKKERFSLILESASTNQTSMYLCASSLGVMEVVPTYEQYFGPGTRLTVT.